This T cell receptor (beta chain) is from a study of blood T cell repertoires in COVID-19. Whole-study context: Sites across the United States, Italy and Spain contributed samples from acute and convalescent COVID-19. T cells, B-cell-depleted T cells, or PBMCs provided the cDNA or gDNA that served as material.

This clone was observed once. Trimming at V came to 6 bases and at J to 6 bases, leaving 8 bases not matched to a gene. This CDR3 spans 15 amino acids. The germline V gene has CDR1 SGHVS and CDR2 FQNEAQ. Authors' data handling: Quantification of nucleated cells was approximated via reference gene primer amplification. Here immunoSEQ multiplex PCR was the method, and the copy in TCRdb shows in-frame clones only, minus some. V and J calls and clone size are those listed in that table; D and trimming were worked out from the DNA. The data show around 56,000 clones, about 90% seen once. Sequencing input: peripheral blood. The rearrangement joins TRBV7-8 to TRBJ1-6; 7 bases fit TRBD1. The source of this sequence is a human donor in a cohort sampled during active COVID-19. CDR3 loop: CASSLDRIGNSPLHF. In DNA, the CDR3 is TGTGCCAGCAGTCTGGACAGGATTGGTAATTCACCCCTCCACTTT.